This T cell receptor (beta chain) was documented in a study of shared clonotypes between healthy human individuals. Overall study context: Per donor, three plates held CD4 naive cells, three held CD4 memory, two held CD8 naive and one held CD8 memory. Study-level points and caveats: Non-shared clonotypes had lower generation probabilities than those shared by all four donors. Tissue TCR repertoires likely differ from these blood-only repertoires.

Details on this clone: What it binds is unknown.

Assay used: immunoSEQ multiplex PCR; TCRdb lists only in-frame clones, some missing. The repertoire holds about 2.4 million clones, with 93% as singletons. Germline values: CDR1 LNHNV, CDR2 YYDKDF (reference sequence). V lost 0 bases and J lost 3, with 18 bases in between. The CDR3 runs 18 residues. The chain combines TRBV15 with TRBJ1-3; D is unresolved. Sequencing was done on a sample of naive CD4+ T cells from PBMCs. Subset in this sample: CD45RA+ positively selected. The sequence was obtained from a man aged 18 to 30 in good health. Some clones in this sample may be carry-over from other donors' samples. DNA for the CDR3: TGTGCCACCAGCAGAGACGGGATCCCTCTGAGGGATGGAAACACCATATATTTT. It encodes CATSRDGIPLRDGNTIYF. The full variable domain, in which reference TRBV15 and TRBJ1-3 provide the parts outside the CDR3, is DAMVIQNPRYQVTQFGKPVTLSCSQTLNHNVMYWYQQKSSQAPKLLFHYYDKDFNNEADTPDNFQSRRPNTSFCFLDIRSPGLGDTAMYLCATSRDGIPLRDGNTIYFGEGSWLTVV.